The 18 T cell receptor beta chains in this list originate from one sample, sequenced in a study of blood T cell repertoires in COVID-19. Generated by immunoSEQ multiplex PCR, the TCRdb table keeps only in-frame clones and is missing some. The data hold roughly 200,000 clones, with roughly 82% observed a single time. The sample consisted of peripheral blood. All receptors derive from an older woman with COVID-19, enrolled during active disease.

V usage is TRBV19 and J usage is TRBJ2-3, with 7 nucleotides matching TRBD2. This CDR3 region has 15 residues. Germline V gene sequence: CDR1 LNHDA, CDR2 SQIVND (reference sequence). V lost 3 bases and J lost 5; bases outside the gene matches: 8. CDR3 in amino acids: CASSILLASGDTQYF. CDR3 bases: TGTGCCAGTAGTATTTTATTGGCTAGCGGAGATACGCAGTATTTT.

This CDR3 is CASSQGQGPGPQHF. The CDR3 region has the DNA TGCGCCAGCAGCCAAGGACAGGGACCGGGGCCCCAGCATTTT. This chain links TRBV4-1 with TRBJ1-5; 7 nucleotides agree with TRBD1. Per germline, CDR1 MGHRA and CDR2 YSYEKL. CDR3 length: 14 amino acids. J was trimmed by 9 bases and V by 1 base; bases with no gene match: 6.

The rearrangement links TRBV21-1 to TRBJ1-4. TRBV21-1 is deemed a pseudogene. CDR3 length: 17 amino acids. Here the CDR3 reads CASTHRGGWGPNEKLFF. The CDR3 region has the DNA TGTGCCAGCACCCACCGGGGGGGTTGGGGCCCTAATGAAAAACTGTTTTTT.

J is TRBJ2-7 and V is TRBV4-2; 7 nucleotides line up with TRBD2. The CDR3 extends over 16 amino acids. Germline V gives CDR1 LGHNA, CDR2 YNFKEQ. V gave up 1 base and J gave up 3 bases; unmatched junction bases: 9. DNA for the CDR3: TGTGCCAGCAGCCAAGCCGTGGCCTCTAGCGGCTACGAGCAGTACTTC. Its translation: CASSQAVASSGYEQYF.

The gene calls are TRBV27 and TRBJ1-2, with D perhaps matching TRBD1 (6 bases). Germline-derived CDR1 and CDR2 are MNHEY and SMNVEV (reference sequence). This CDR3 spans 13 amino acids. V lost 5 bases and J 6 bases, leaving 13 bases between the germline ends. CDR3 sequence reads: CASSSTGNDGYTF. DNA for the CDR3: TGTGCCAGCAGTAGCACAGGGAATGATGGCTACACCTTC.

This chain joins TRBV28 and TRBJ2-2; D possibly corresponds to TRBD2 (7 bases). Germline V gene sequence: CDR1 MDHEN, CDR2 SYDVKM. This CDR3 contains 17 residues. The ends were cut back, 2 bases at V and 1 base at J, with 14 bases in the middle. The CDR3 sequence is CASSLGRGARNTGELFF. The CDR3 coding sequence is TGTGCCAGCAGTTTAGGCCGGGGGGCTCGGAACACCGGGGAGCTGTTTTTT. Complete variable domain (other parts from reference TRBV28 and TRBJ2-2): DVKVTQSSRYLVKRTGEKVFLECVQDMDHENMFWYRQDPGLGLRLIYFSYDVKMKEKGDIPEGYSVSREKKERFSLILESASTNQTSMYLCASSLGRGARNTGELFFGEGSRLTVL.

The J gene is TRBJ2-1, the V gene TRBV24-1; D uncertain. V dropped 0 bases and J dropped 0 bases, with 5 bases sitting between them. The CDR3 extends over 15 amino acids. CDR1 is KGHDR, CDR2 SFDVKD, per germline. CDR3 sequence reads: CATSDLYSSYNEQFF. The CDR3 bases are TGTGCCACCAGTGATTTGTACAGCTCCTACAATGAGCAGTTCTTC.

Here the CDR3 reads CATSRAPGPDTGELFF. Written as DNA, the CDR3 is TGTGCCACCAGCAGAGCCCCAGGGCCAGACACCGGGGAGCTGTTTTTT. The genes are TRBV15 and TRBJ2-2; perhaps TRBD1 as D (5 bases). Per the germline V gene, CDR1 is LNHNV and CDR2 is YYDKDF (reference sequence). V was trimmed by 1 base and J by 3 bases, leaving 12 bases between them. The CDR3 covers 16 residues.

This chain joins TRBV5-5 and TRBJ2-2; 8 bases are shared with TRBD2. Per the germline V gene, CDR1 is SGHKS and CDR2 is YYEKEE (reference sequence). The CDR3 is 16 amino acids. V dropped 4 bases and J dropped 3; count of bases not matched to a gene: 8. The CDR3 DNA sequence: TGTGCCAGCAGCCCTCGGGGGGGGGAGTACACCGGGGAGCTGTTTTTT. This codes for CASSPRGGEYTGELFF. Filled out from reference TRBV5-5 and TRBJ2-2, the complete variable domain reads DAGVTQSPTHLIKTRGQQVTLRCSPISGHKSVSWYQQVLGQGPQFIFQYYEKEERGRGNFPDRFSARQFPNYSSELNVNALLLGDSALYLCASSPRGGEYTGELFFGEGSRLTVL.

The genes are TRBV12-1 and TRBJ2-7; the table's D call of TRBD1 was not tested on the DNA. TRBV12-1 constitutes a pseudogene. This CDR3 spans 20 amino acids. DNA of the CDR3: TGTGCCAGCAGCTTTAGGTCGGGAAGGAGAGCAGGGGAAAAAACCTACGAGCAGTACGTC. Translated, it gives CASSFRSGRRAGEKTYEQYV.

The V and J genes are TRBV30 and TRBJ1-3; D may be TRBD1 (5 bases). Germline V gives CDR1 GTSNPN, CDR2 SVGIG (reference sequence). The ends were cut back, 3 bases at V and 8 bases at J, with 14 bases in the middle. The CDR3 runs 13 residues. The DNA of the CDR3 is TGTGCCTGGAGCGCGGGGGTCGCGGACACCATATATTTT. Its protein is CAWSAGVADTIYF.

V usage is TRBV4-2 and J usage is TRBJ2-1; tentatively, D is TRBD1 (6 bases). Germline lookup yields CDR1 LGHNA and CDR2 YNFKEQ. The ends were cut back, 2 bases at V and 4 bases at J, with 12 bases in the middle. The CDR3 loop spans 15 amino acids. Here the CDR3 reads CASSQITGLYNEQFF. CDR3 in DNA: TGTGCCAGCAGCCAAATAACAGGGCTTTACAATGAGCAGTTCTTC.

The chain has TRBV28 and TRBJ1-2; tentative D call: TRBD1 (6 bases). CDR1 is MDHEN, CDR2 SYDVKM, per germline. V was cut by 7 bases and J by 4 bases, with 10 bases left in between. The CDR3 has 12 residues. The DNA for the CDR3 is TGTGCCAGCAACAGGGACACCTATGGCTACACCTTC. This encodes CASNRDTYGYTF.

This clone was found a few times. Other DNA sequences of this sample code for an identical CDR3. This rearrangement joins TRBV9 to TRBJ2-2, with D perhaps matching TRBD2 (6 bases). This CDR3 is built from 15 residues. Trimming removed 0 bases at V and 1 base at J, with 7 bases between. Germline CDR1 and CDR2: SGDLS and YYNGEE. The CDR3 nucleotides read TGTGCCAGCAGCGTAGTGGGAGGGAACACCGGGGAGCTGTTTTTT. This sequence encodes CASSVVGGNTGELFF.

The chain has TRBV20-1 and TRBJ2-1, with TRBD1 identical over 10 bases. Unmatched junction bases numbered 12, after V lost 3 bases and J lost 7 bases. From germline, CDR1 is DFQATT and CDR2 SNEGSKA (reference sequence). The CDR3 has 16 residues. The CDR3 loop is CSASVPGQGFWNEQFF. DNA of the CDR3: TGCAGTGCTAGTGTACCGGGACAGGGGTTCTGGAATGAGCAGTTCTTC.

The chain combines TRBV5-1 with TRBJ2-2; 12 bases are a match to TRBD2. There are 16 residues in the CDR3. Losses at the gene ends were 4 bases for V and 2 bases for J; bases not matched to a gene: 3. The germline CDR1 and CDR2 sequences are SGHRS and YFSETQ. The CDR3 reads CASSPLAGGNTGELFF. Written as DNA, the CDR3 is TGCGCCAGCAGCCCACTAGCGGGGGGAAACACCGGGGAGCTGTTTTTT.

This clone appeared once. The chain carries TRBV5-5 and TRBJ1-5; 7 nucleotides match TRBD1. Germline V gene sequence: CDR1 SGHKS, CDR2 YYEKEE (reference sequence). The CDR3 runs to 14 residues. The trim removed 9 bases at V and 1 base at J, leaving 7 bases unmatched. The CDR3 here is CATGDRDSNQPQHF. In DNA, the CDR3 is TGTGCCACCGGAGACAGGGACAGCAATCAGCCCCAGCATTTT.

The V and J genes are TRBV7-8 and TRBJ1-4; a possible D gene is TRBD1 (5 bases). V lost 5 bases and J 4 bases, leaving 14 bases between the germline ends. The CDR3 is 15 amino acids. CDR1 is SGHVS and CDR2 is FQNEAQ in the germline V gene. CDR3 nucleotides: TGTGCCAGCAGCCTCCGCAGGGTCAGTAATGAAAAACTGTTTTTT. As protein: CASSLRRVSNEKLFF.